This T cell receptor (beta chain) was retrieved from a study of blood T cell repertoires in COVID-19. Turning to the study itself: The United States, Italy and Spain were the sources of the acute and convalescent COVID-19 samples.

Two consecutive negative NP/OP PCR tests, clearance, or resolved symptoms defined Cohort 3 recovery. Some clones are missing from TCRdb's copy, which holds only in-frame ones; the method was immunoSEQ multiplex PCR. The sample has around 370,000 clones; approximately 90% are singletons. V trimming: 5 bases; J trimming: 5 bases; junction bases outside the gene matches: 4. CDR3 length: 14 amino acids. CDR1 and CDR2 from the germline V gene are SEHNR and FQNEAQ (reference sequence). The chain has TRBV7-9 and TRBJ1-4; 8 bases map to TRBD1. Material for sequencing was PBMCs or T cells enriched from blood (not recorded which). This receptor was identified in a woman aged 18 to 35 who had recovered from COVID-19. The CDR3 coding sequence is TGTGCCAGCAGCCAGACAGGGGTGAATGAAAAACTGTTTTTT. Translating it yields CASSQTGVNEKLFF.